This T cell receptor (beta chain) was recorded in a study of graft-versus-host responses after intestinal transplantation. A note on this clone: The antigen is undetermined.

Study outcomes and limitations: GvH clones detected in recipient marrow included some appearing first in ileum or blood. Early post-transplant falls in HvG clones accompanied the peak levels of circulating GvH clones.

Assay: immunoSEQ multiplex PCR; the TCRdb copy retains only in-frame clones and omits some. Counted here are more than 80,000 clones, around nine tenths occurring once; the ten biggest clones make up approximately 0.34%. Germline V gives CDR1 SGHVS, CDR2 FNYEAQ. Losses at the gene ends were 3 bases for V and 3 bases for J; bases not matched to a gene: 0. The CDR3 has 14 amino acids. This specimen was unstimulated CD4+ T cells sorted from spleen or lymph node cells, taken before intestinal transplant. This TCR came from a human donor who received an intestinal transplant. This chain connects TRBV7-6 to TRBJ2-7; 12 bases agree with TRBD2. The CDR3 sequence: CASSLTSGSYEQYF. The CDR3 DNA reads as TGTGCCAGCAGCTTGACTAGCGGGAGCTACGAGCAGTACTTC. Supplemented by reference TRBV7-6 and TRBJ2-7, the full variable domain reads GAGVSQSPRYKVTKRGQDVALRCDPISGHVSLYWYRQALGQGPEFLTYFNYEAQQDKSGLPNDRFSAERPEGSISTLTIQRTEQRDSAMYRCASSLTSGSYEQYFGPGTRLTVT.